There are a few counts of the clone carrying this TCR beta chain. Its target is not known. This sample was taken from a study of identifying expanded T cells in peripheral blood. Study results and caveats: Roughly two-week clone count variance significantly increased as total template count grew.

Libraries were prepared by immunoSEQ multiplex PCR; TCRdb keeps only in-frame clonotypes and omits some of them. The sample gives approximately 85,000 clones, approximately 85% of which show up once; around a sixth is in the top ten. The sample was blood. This clonotype was sampled from a person aged 18 to 70 in good health.

DNA of the CDR3: TGTGCCAGCAAGGGCGACACCGGGGAGCTGTTTTTT. Translating gives CASKGDTGELFF. V is TRBV28 and J is TRBJ2-2; D call uncertain. Germline values: CDR1 MDHEN, CDR2 SYDVKM. V was shortened by 7 bases and J by 3 bases, with 6 bases between the two germline ends. The CDR3 covers 12 residues. Together with reference TRBV28 and TRBJ2-2, the CDR3 gives the full variable domain: DVKVTQSSRYLVKRTGEKVFLECVQDMDHENMFWYRQDPGLGLRLIYFSYDVKMKEKGDIPEGYSVSREKKERFSLILESASTNQTSMYLCASKGDTGELFFGEGSRLTVL.